The rows below give T cell receptor beta chains drawn from one sample of a study of CD8 T cells in ankylosing spondylitis. TCRdb reprocessed the 5' RACE reads via MiXCR and lists one record per CDR3 protein. The repertoire holds about 39,000 distinct CDR3 sequences, with over 3.5% as singletons. The sample consisted of blood, either unsorted or a sorted T cell fraction (not recorded which). All receptors derive from a female donor with ankylosing spondylitis or in good health (not recorded which). Both conserved end residues are part of each CDR3. The D gene is left open where the match is weak. Only some rows state a clone size, as once, few, many or a class for expanded clones.

abundance: many; d_gene: TRBD1; len: 15; j_gene: TRBJ1-6; v_gene: TRBV9; CDR3aa: CASSAYRGTDSPLHF; CDR3nt: TGTGCCAGCAGCGCCTACAGGGGTACGGATTCACCCCTCCACTTT
abundance: many; d_gene: -; len: 15; j_gene: TRBJ2-5; v_gene: TRBV9; CDR3aa: CASSVADGGGETQYF; CDR3nt: TGTGCCAGCAGCGTAGCGGACGGTGGGGGAGAGACCCAGTACTTC
abundance: many; d_gene: TRBD1; len: 15; j_gene: TRBJ1-6; v_gene: TRBV9; CDR3aa: CASSGGQGRNSPLHF; CDR3nt: TGTGCCAGCAGCGGGGGACAGGGGCGGAATTCACCCCTCCACTTT
abundance: many; d_gene: -; len: 11; j_gene: TRBJ2-7; v_gene: TRBV3-1; CDR3aa: CASSPAYEQYF; CDR3nt: TGTGCCAGCAGCCCGGCCTACGAGCAGTACTTC
abundance: many; d_gene: TRBD1; len: 15; j_gene: TRBJ1-1; v_gene: TRBV9; CDR3aa: CASSLSPGQGAEAFF; CDR3nt: TGTGCCAGCAGCCTTTCCCCGGGACAGGGGGCTGAAGCTTTCTTT
abundance: many; d_gene: -; len: 13; j_gene: TRBJ2-5; v_gene: TRBV9; CDR3aa: CASSVGGGETQYF; CDR3nt: TGTGCCAGCAGCGTTGGTGGGGGGGAGACCCAGTACTTC
abundance: many; d_gene: TRBD1; len: 14; j_gene: TRBJ2-3; v_gene: TRBV9; CDR3aa: CASSALQGQDTQYF; CDR3nt: TGTGCCAGCAGCGCCTTACAGGGGCAAGATACGCAGTATTTT
abundance: many; d_gene: TRBD2; len: 15; j_gene: TRBJ2-1; v_gene: TRBV9; CDR3aa: CASSVGSSGAGEQFF; CDR3nt: TGTGCCAGCAGCGTAGGGTCAAGCGGGGCTGGTGAGCAGTTCTTC
abundance: -; d_gene: -; len: 15; j_gene: TRBJ2-7; v_gene: TRBV9; CDR3aa: CDSSVASGFSYEQYF; CDR3nt: TGTGACAGCAGCGTAGCTTCCGGTTTCTCCTACGAGCAGTACTTC
abundance: many; d_gene: -; len: 15; j_gene: TRBJ1-2; v_gene: TRBV9; CDR3aa: CASSVDEAFGYGYTF; CDR3nt: TGTGCCAGCAGCGTAGACGAGGCCTTTGGCTATGGCTACACCTTC
abundance: -; d_gene: -; len: 13; j_gene: TRBJ1-6; v_gene: TRBV9; CDR3aa: CASGVATNSPLHF; CDR3nt: TGTGCCAGCGGCGTAGCTACTAATTCACCCCTCCACTTT
abundance: many; d_gene: -; len: 18; j_gene: TRBJ2-2; v_gene: TRBV9; CDR3aa: CASSPRHLGGVATGELFF; CDR3nt: TGTGCCAGCAGCCCCCGCCATTTGGGTGGGGTGGCGACCGGGGAGCTGTTTTTT
abundance: many; d_gene: -; len: 16; j_gene: TRBJ1-2; v_gene: TRBV9; CDR3aa: CASSVGHNSVNDGYTF; CDR3nt: TGTGCCAGCAGCGTAGGTCACAACAGTGTAAACGATGGCTACACCTTC
abundance: many; d_gene: TRBD1; len: 20; j_gene: TRBJ1-1; v_gene: TRBV3-1; CDR3aa: CASSQGGKDRVRDSNTEAFF; CDR3nt: TGTGCCAGCAGCCAAGGAGGCAAGGACAGGGTAAGGGATTCGAACACTGAAGCTTTCTTT
abundance: many; d_gene: -; len: 12; j_gene: TRBJ2-2; v_gene: TRBV9; CDR3aa: CASSAVVGELFF; CDR3nt: TGTGCCAGCAGCGCGGTGGTCGGGGAGCTGTTTTTT
abundance: many; d_gene: -; len: 16; j_gene: TRBJ2-3; v_gene: TRBV9; CDR3aa: CASSGRAGGTTDTQYF; CDR3nt: TGTGCCAGCAGCGGAAGGGCCGGCGGAACCACAGATACGCAGTATTTT
abundance: many; d_gene: -; len: 15; j_gene: TRBJ1-4; v_gene: TRBV9; CDR3aa: CASSLSGTGNEKLFF; CDR3nt: TGTGCCAGCAGCCTTTCCGGGACCGGTAATGAAAAACTGTTTTTT
abundance: -; d_gene: -; len: 13; j_gene: TRBJ1-2; v_gene: TRBV9; CDR3aa: CASSGVGLYGYTF; CDR3nt: TGTGCCAGCAGCGGGGTTGGTCTATATGGCTACACCTTC
abundance: many; d_gene: TRBD1; len: 16; j_gene: TRBJ1-1; v_gene: TRBV9; CDR3aa: CASSVDPGGFNTEAFF; CDR3nt: TGTGCCAGCAGCGTAGATCCAGGGGGTTTCAACACTGAAGCTTTCTTT
abundance: many; d_gene: -; len: 14; j_gene: TRBJ2-3; v_gene: TRBV9; CDR3aa: CASSVVDAPDTQYF; CDR3nt: TGTGCCAGCAGCGTAGTAGATGCCCCAGATACGCAGTATTTT
abundance: many; d_gene: TRBD1; len: 15; j_gene: TRBJ1-2; v_gene: TRBV9; CDR3aa: CASSQSRDRVDGYTF; CDR3nt: TGTGCCAGCAGCCAATCCCGGGACAGGGTTGACGGCTACACCTTC
abundance: many; d_gene: TRBD1; len: 14; j_gene: TRBJ2-5; v_gene: TRBV9; CDR3aa: CASSARQGQETQYF; CDR3nt: TGTGCCAGCAGCGCTAGACAGGGACAAGAGACCCAGTACTTC
abundance: many; d_gene: -; len: 15; j_gene: TRBJ1-1; v_gene: TRBV9; CDR3aa: CASSEGLGQITEAFF; CDR3nt: TGTGCCAGCAGCGAGGGGTTAGGGCAGATCACTGAAGCTTTCTTT
abundance: few; d_gene: -; len: 14; j_gene: TRBJ1-2; v_gene: TRBV9; CDR3aa: CASSVDVGGYGYTF; CDR3nt: TGTGCCAGCAGCGTAGACGTGGGAGGCTATGGCTACACCTTC
abundance: many; d_gene: -; len: 16; j_gene: TRBJ2-5; v_gene: TRBV9; CDR3aa: CASSVGSGDLQETQYF; CDR3nt: TGTGCCAGCAGCGTAGGGTCAGGAGACCTCCAAGAGACCCAGTACTTC
abundance: many; d_gene: TRBD1; len: 15; j_gene: TRBJ2-3; v_gene: TRBV9; CDR3aa: CASSGTGQSTDTQYF; CDR3nt: TGTGCCAGCAGCGGGACAGGGCAAAGCACAGATACGCAGTATTTT
abundance: many; d_gene: -; len: 14; j_gene: TRBJ2-5; v_gene: TRBV9; CDR3aa: CASSGGTLQETQYF; CDR3nt: TGTGCCAGCAGCGGGGGGACGCTCCAAGAGACCCAGTACTTC
abundance: many; d_gene: -; len: 15; j_gene: TRBJ2-5; v_gene: TRBV9; CDR3aa: CASSVDPTGQETQYF; CDR3nt: TGTGCCAGCAGCGTAGACCCGACAGGTCAAGAGACCCAGTACTTC
abundance: many; d_gene: TRBD2; len: 15; j_gene: TRBJ2-1; v_gene: TRBV24-1; CDR3aa: CATICSGGLYNEQFF; CDR3nt: TGTGCCACCATATGTAGCGGGGGGCTGTACAATGAGCAGTTCTTC
abundance: many; d_gene: -; len: 13; j_gene: TRBJ2-1; v_gene: TRBV9; CDR3aa: CASSVAQYNEQFF; CDR3nt: TGTGCCAGCAGCGTAGCACAGTACAATGAGCAGTTCTTC
abundance: many; d_gene: TRBD1; len: 14; j_gene: TRBJ1-2; v_gene: TRBV9; CDR3aa: CASSPRTGVYGYTF; CDR3nt: TGTGCCAGCAGCCCCAGGACAGGAGTCTATGGCTACACCTTC
abundance: many; d_gene: -; len: 14; j_gene: TRBJ2-5; v_gene: TRBV9; CDR3aa: CASSVRGFQETQYF; CDR3nt: TGTGCCAGCAGCGTTAGGGGTTTCCAAGAGACCCAGTACTTC
abundance: few; d_gene: -; len: 15; j_gene: TRBJ1-1; v_gene: TRBV9; CDR3aa: CASSVVGDPGTEAFF; CDR3nt: TGTGCCAGCAGCGTAGTGGGGGACCCTGGGACTGAAGCTTTCTTT
abundance: many; d_gene: -; len: 17; j_gene: TRBJ1-2; v_gene: TRBV9; CDR3aa: CASSPWSSRSPFYGYTF; CDR3nt: TGTGCCAGCAGCCCGTGGTCGAGCCGCTCTCCTTTCTATGGCTACACCTTC
abundance: many; d_gene: TRBD2; len: 16; j_gene: TRBJ2-3; v_gene: TRBV9; CDR3aa: CASSVEGLAATDTQYF; CDR3nt: TGTGCCAGCAGCGTCGAAGGACTAGCGGCCACAGATACGCAGTATTTT
abundance: many; d_gene: TRBD2; len: 18; j_gene: TRBJ2-7; v_gene: TRBV3-1; CDR3aa: CASSQGAFSGGDSYEQYF; CDR3nt: TGTGCCAGCAGCCAAGGGGCTTTTAGCGGGGGGGACTCCTACGAGCAGTACTTC
abundance: many; d_gene: -; len: 15; j_gene: TRBJ2-3; v_gene: TRBV9; CDR3aa: CASSASSLSTDTQYF; CDR3nt: TGTGCCAGCAGCGCCTCTAGCTTAAGCACAGATACGCAGTATTTT
abundance: many; d_gene: -; len: 16; j_gene: TRBJ1-4; v_gene: TRBV9; CDR3aa: CASSVAQGNRNEKLFF; CDR3nt: TGTGCCAGCAGCGTAGCACAGGGTAATCGGAATGAAAAACTGTTTTTT
abundance: many; d_gene: TRBD2; len: 18; j_gene: TRBJ2-1; v_gene: TRBV9; CDR3aa: CASSSRDSGGAGYNEQFF; CDR3nt: TGTGCCAGCAGCTCCCGCGACAGCGGGGGGGCGGGATACAATGAGCAGTTCTTC
abundance: many; d_gene: -; len: 14; j_gene: TRBJ2-2; v_gene: TRBV9; CDR3aa: CASSAYSGAGELFF; CDR3nt: TGTGCCAGCAGCGCATACTCCGGGGCCGGGGAGCTGTTTTTT
abundance: many; d_gene: TRBD1; len: 15; j_gene: TRBJ1-1; v_gene: TRBV9; CDR3aa: CASSVQGGGNTEAFF; CDR3nt: TGTGCCAGCAGCGTACAGGGGGGGGGGAACACTGAAGCTTTCTTT
abundance: many; d_gene: -; len: 18; j_gene: TRBJ1-4; v_gene: TRBV9; CDR3aa: CASSVAAGGTGDNEKLFF; CDR3nt: TGTGCCAGCAGCGTAGCCGCGGGGGGAACGGGAGATAATGAAAAACTGTTTTTT
abundance: many; d_gene: -; len: 17; j_gene: TRBJ1-2; v_gene: TRBV9; CDR3aa: CASSSRDVRGSYYGYTF; CDR3nt: TGTGCCAGCAGCTCCAGAGACGTGAGGGGGTCTTACTATGGCTACACCTTC
abundance: many; d_gene: -; len: 15; j_gene: TRBJ2-1; v_gene: TRBV9; CDR3aa: CASSVQGTQYNEQFF; CDR3nt: TGTGCCAGCAGCGTGCAGGGGACACAGTACAATGAGCAGTTCTTC
abundance: many; d_gene: -; len: 16; j_gene: TRBJ2-6; v_gene: TRBV9; CDR3aa: CASSPSVGSGANVLTF; CDR3nt: TGTGCCAGCAGCCCCTCAGTGGGCTCTGGGGCCAACGTCCTGACTTTC
abundance: -; d_gene: -; len: 14; j_gene: TRBJ1-6; v_gene: TRBV9; CDR3aa: CASSKRRSDSPLHF; CDR3nt: TGTGCCAGCAGCAAGCGGAGGTCGGATTCACCCCTCCACTTT
abundance: many; d_gene: -; len: 15; j_gene: TRBJ2-3; v_gene: TRBV9; CDR3aa: CASSFGTRSTDTQYF; CDR3nt: TGTGCCAGCAGCTTCGGGACACGCAGCACAGATACGCAGTATTTT
abundance: medium-sized; d_gene: -; len: 14; j_gene: TRBJ1-1; v_gene: TRBV9; CDR3aa: CASSLDGQNTEAFF; CDR3nt: TGTGCCAGCAGCCTTGACGGGCAGAACACTGAAGCTTTCTTT
abundance: many; d_gene: -; len: 15; j_gene: TRBJ2-1; v_gene: TRBV9; CDR3aa: CASSVDYRPNNEQFF; CDR3nt: TGTGCCAGCAGCGTTGACTACCGTCCCAACAATGAGCAGTTCTTC
abundance: -; d_gene: -; len: 15; j_gene: TRBJ1-5; v_gene: TRBV9; CDR3aa: CASSPGLYSNQPQHF; CDR3nt: TGTGCCAGCAGCCCAGGGCTATATAGCAATCAGCCCCAGCATTTT
abundance: many; d_gene: -; len: 15; j_gene: TRBJ2-1; v_gene: TRBV9; CDR3aa: CASSVQNEFDNEQFF; CDR3nt: TGTGCCAGCAGCGTTCAAAATGAGTTCGACAATGAGCAGTTCTTC
abundance: many; d_gene: TRBD1; len: 16; j_gene: TRBJ2-4; v_gene: TRBV9; CDR3aa: CASSEGQAPSKNIQYF; CDR3nt: TGTGCCAGCAGCGAGGGACAGGCCCCTTCCAAAAACATTCAGTACTTC
abundance: many; d_gene: TRBD1; len: 17; j_gene: TRBJ2-7; v_gene: TRBV9; CDR3aa: CASSAWDRGDPSNEQYF; CDR3nt: TGTGCCAGCAGCGCCTGGGACAGGGGGGACCCGAGCAACGAGCAGTACTTC
abundance: many; d_gene: -; len: 15; j_gene: TRBJ1-6; v_gene: TRBV9; CDR3aa: CASSLQGSFNSPLHF; CDR3nt: TGTGCCAGCAGCCTACAGGGTTCGTTTAATTCACCCCTCCACTTT